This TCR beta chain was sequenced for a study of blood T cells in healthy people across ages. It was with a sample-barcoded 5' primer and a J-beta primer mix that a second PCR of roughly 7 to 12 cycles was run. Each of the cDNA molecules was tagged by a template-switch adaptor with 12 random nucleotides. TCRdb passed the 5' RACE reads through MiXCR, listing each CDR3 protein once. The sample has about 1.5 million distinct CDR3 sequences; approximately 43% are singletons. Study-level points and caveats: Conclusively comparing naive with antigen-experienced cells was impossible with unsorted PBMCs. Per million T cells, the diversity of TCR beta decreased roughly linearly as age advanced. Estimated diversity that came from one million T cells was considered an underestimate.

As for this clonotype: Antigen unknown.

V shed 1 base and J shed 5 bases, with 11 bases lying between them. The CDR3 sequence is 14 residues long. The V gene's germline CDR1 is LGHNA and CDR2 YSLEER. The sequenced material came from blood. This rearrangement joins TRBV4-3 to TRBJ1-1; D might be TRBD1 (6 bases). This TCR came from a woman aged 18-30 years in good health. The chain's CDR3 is CASSQGTEGTEAFF. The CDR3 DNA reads TGCGCCAGCAGCCAAGGGACAGAAGGTACTGAAGCTTTCTTT.